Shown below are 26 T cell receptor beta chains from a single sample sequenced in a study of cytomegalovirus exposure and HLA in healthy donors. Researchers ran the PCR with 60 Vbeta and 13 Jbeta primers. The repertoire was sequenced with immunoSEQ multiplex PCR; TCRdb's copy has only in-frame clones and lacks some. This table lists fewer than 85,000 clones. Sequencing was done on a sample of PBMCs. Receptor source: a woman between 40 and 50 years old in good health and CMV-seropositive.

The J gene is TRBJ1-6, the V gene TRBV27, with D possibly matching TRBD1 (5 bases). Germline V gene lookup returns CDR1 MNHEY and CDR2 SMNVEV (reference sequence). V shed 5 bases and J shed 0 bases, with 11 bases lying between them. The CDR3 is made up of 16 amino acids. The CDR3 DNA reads TGTGCCAGCAGTGTCCGACAGAGCTCCTATAATTCACCCCTCCACTTT. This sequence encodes CASSVRQSSYNSPLHF.

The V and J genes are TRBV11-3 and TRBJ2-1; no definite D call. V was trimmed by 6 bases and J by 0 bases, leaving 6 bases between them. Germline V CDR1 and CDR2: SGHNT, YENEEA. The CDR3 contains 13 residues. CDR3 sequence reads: CASSPSSYNEQFF. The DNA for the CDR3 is TGTGCCAGCAGTCCGAGCTCCTACAATGAGCAGTTCTTC. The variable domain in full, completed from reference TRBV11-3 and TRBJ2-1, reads EAGVVQSPRYKIIEKKQPVAFWCNPISGHNTLYWYLQNLGQGPELLIRYENEEAVDDSQLPKDRFSAERLKGVDSTLKIQPAELGDSAVYLCASSPSSYNEQFFGPGTRLTVL.

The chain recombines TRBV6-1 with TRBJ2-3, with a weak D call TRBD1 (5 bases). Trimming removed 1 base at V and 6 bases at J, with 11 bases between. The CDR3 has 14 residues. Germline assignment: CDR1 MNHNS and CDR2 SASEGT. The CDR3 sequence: CASSEEGWGDTQYF. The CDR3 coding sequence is TGTGCCAGCAGTGAAGAGGGTTGGGGCGATACGCAGTATTTT.

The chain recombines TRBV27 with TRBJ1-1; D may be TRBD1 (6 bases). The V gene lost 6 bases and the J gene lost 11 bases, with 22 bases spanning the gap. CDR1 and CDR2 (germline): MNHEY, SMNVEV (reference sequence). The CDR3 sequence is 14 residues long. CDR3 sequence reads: CASRMAGGEGDAFF. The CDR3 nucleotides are TGTGCCAGCAGAATGGCGGGGGGCGAGGGTGACGCTTTCTTT.

The CDR3 loop is CASSVGTRVYEQFF. CDR3 DNA: TGTGCCAGCAGCGTAGGGACTAGGGTGTATGAGCAGTTCTTC. The rearrangement uses TRBV9 and TRBJ2-1; 7 bases match TRBD2. The CDR3 contains 14 residues. J lost 8 bases, V lost 0 bases, and 5 bases had no gene match. The germline gives CDR1 SGDLS, CDR2 YYNGEE.

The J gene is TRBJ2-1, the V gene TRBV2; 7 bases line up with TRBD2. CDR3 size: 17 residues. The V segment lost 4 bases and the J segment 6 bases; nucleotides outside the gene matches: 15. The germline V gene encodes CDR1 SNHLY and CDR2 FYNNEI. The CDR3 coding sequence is TGTGCCAGCAGTGTGGGGTTTATCGGGAGGCCAGGCAATGAGCAGTTCTTC. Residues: CASSVGFIGRPGNEQFF. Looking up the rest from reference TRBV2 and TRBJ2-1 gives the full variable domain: EPEVTQTPSHQVTQMGQEVILRCVPISNHLYFYWYRQILGQKVEFLVSFYNNEISEKSEIFDDQFSVERPDGSNFTLKIRSTKLEDSAMYFCASSVGFIGRPGNEQFFGPGTRLTVL.

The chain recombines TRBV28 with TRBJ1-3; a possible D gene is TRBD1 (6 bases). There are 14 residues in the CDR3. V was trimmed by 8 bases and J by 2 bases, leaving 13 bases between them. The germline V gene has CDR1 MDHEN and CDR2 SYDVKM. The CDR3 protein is CASQIQGPGNTIYF. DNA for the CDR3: TGTGCCAGCCAAATTCAGGGGCCTGGAAACACCATATATTTT.

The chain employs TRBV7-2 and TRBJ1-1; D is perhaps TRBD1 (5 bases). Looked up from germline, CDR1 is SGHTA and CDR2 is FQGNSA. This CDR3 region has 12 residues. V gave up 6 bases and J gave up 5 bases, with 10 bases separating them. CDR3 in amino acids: CASRRGGTEAFF. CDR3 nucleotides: TGTGCCAGCAGGCGGGGGGGGACTGAAGCTTTCTTT.

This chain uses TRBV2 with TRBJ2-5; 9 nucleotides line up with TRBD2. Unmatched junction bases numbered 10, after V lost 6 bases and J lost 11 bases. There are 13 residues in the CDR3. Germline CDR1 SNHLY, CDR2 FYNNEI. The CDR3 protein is CASRGGLANEQYF. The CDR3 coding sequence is TGTGCCAGCAGGGGGGGACTAGCTAATGAGCAGTACTTC.

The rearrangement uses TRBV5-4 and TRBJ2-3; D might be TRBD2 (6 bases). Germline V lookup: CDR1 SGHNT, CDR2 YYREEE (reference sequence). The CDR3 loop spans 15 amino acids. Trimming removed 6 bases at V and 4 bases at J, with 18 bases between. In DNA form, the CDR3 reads TGTGCCAGCACCTCCCCGCGGGGTGGGGCAGATACGCAGTATTTT. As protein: CASTSPRGGADTQYF.

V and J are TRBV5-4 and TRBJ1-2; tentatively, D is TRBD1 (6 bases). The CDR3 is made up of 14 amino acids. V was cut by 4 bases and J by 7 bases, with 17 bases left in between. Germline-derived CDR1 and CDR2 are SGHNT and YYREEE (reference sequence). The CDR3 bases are TGTGCCAGCAGCACCCCCGCGGGGGCAGGTGGCTACACCTTC. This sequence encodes CASSTPAGAGGYTF. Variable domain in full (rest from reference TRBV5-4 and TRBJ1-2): ETGVTQSPTHLIKTRGQQVTLRCSSQSGHNTVSWYQQALGQGPQFIFQYYREEENGRGNFPPRFSGLQFPNYSSELNVNALELDDSALYLCASSTPAGAGGYTFGSGTRLTVV.

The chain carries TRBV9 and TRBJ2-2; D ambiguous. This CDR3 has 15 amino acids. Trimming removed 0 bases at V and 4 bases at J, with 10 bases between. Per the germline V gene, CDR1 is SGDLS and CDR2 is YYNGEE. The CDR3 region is CASSVERPGTGELFF. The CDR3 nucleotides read TGTGCCAGCAGCGTAGAGAGACCGGGCACCGGGGAGCTGTTTTTT.

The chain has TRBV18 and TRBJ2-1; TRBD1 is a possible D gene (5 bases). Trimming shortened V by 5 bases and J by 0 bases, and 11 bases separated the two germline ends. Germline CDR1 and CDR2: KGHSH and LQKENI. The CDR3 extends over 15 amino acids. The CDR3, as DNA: TGTGCCAGCTCAGTTGACAGTAGCTCCTACAATGAGCAGTTCTTC. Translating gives CASSVDSSSYNEQFF.

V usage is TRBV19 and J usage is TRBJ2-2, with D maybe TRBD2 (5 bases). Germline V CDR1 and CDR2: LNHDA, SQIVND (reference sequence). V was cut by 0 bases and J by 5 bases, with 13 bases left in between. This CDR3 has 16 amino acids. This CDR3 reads CASSIEKGVGTGELFF. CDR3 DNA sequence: TGTGCCAGTAGTATAGAAAAGGGAGTAGGGACCGGGGAGCTGTTTTTT.

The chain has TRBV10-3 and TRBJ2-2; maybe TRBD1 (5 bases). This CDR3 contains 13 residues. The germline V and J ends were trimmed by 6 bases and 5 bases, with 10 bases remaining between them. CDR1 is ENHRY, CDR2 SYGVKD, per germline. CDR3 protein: CAIRTEKTGELFF. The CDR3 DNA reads TGTGCCATCAGGACAGAAAAAACCGGGGAGCTGTTTTTT.

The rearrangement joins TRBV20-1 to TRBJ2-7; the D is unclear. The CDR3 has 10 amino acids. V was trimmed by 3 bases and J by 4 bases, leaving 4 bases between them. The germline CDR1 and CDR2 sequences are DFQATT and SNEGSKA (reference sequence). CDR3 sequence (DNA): TGCAGTGCTAGGTCGTACGAGCAGTACTTC. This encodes CSARSYEQYF.

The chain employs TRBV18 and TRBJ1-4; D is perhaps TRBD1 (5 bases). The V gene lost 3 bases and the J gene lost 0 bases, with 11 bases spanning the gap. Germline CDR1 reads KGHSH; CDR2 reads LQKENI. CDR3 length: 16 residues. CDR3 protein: CASSPPETATNEKLFF. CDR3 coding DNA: TGTGCCAGCTCACCGCCGGAGACAGCAACTAATGAAAAACTGTTTTTT.

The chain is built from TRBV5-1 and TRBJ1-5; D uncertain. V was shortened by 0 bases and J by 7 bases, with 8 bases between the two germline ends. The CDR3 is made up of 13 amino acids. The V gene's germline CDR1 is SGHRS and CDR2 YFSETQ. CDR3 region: CASSLVEGQPQHF. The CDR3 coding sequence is TGCGCCAGCAGCTTGGTTGAGGGCCAGCCCCAGCATTTT.

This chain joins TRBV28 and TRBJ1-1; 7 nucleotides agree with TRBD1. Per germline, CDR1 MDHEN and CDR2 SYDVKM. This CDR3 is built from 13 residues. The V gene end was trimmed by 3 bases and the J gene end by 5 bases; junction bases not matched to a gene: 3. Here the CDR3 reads CASSFSRGTEAFF. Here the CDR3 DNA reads TGTGCCAGCAGTTTCTCCAGGGGGACTGAAGCTTTCTTT.

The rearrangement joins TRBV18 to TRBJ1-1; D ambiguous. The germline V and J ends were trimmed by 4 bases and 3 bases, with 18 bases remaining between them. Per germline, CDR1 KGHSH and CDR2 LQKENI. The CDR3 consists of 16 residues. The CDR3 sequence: CASSREVRDGYTEAFF. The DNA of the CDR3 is TGTGCCAGCTCACGCGAAGTCCGCGACGGGTACACTGAAGCTTTCTTT.

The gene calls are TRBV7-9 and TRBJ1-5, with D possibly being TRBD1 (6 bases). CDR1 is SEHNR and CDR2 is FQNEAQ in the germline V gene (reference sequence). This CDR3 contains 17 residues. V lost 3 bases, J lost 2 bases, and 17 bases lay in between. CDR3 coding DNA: TGTGCCAGCAGCTTCTGTCAGGGGTTAGTTTGCAATCAGCCCCAGCATTTT. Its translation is CASSFCQGLVCNQPQHF.

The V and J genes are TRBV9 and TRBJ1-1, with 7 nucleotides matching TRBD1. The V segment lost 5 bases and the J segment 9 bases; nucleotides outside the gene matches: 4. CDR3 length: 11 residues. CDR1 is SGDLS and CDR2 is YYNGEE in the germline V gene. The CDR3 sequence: CASRGDRKAFF. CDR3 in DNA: TGTGCCAGCAGGGGGGACAGAAAAGCTTTCTTT.

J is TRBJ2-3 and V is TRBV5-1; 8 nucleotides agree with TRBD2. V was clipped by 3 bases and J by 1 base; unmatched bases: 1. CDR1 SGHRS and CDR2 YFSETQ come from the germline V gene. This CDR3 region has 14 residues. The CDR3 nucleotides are TGCGCCAGCAGCTGGACTAGCCGCACAGATACGCAGTATTTT. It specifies CASSWTSRTDTQYF.

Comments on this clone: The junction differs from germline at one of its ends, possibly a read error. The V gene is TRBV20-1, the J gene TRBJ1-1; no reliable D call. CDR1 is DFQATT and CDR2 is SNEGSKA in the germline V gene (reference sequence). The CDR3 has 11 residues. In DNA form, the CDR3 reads TGCAGTGCAAGAGCGGGTTTTCAAGCTTTCTTT. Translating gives CSARAGFQAFF.

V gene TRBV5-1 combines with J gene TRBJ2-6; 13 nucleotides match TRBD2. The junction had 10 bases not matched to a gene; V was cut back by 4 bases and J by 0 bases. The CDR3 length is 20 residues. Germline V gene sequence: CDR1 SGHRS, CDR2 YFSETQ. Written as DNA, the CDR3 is TGCGCCAGCAGCCAAAATGGACTAGCGGGGGTTTTCTCTGGGGCCAACGTCCTGACTTTC. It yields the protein CASSQNGLAGVFSGANVLTF.

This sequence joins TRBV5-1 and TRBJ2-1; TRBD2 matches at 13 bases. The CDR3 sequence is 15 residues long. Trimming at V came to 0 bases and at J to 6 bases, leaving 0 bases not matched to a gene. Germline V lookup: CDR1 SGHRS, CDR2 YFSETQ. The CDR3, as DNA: TGCGCCAGCAGCTTGGGACTAGCGGGAGGCAATGAGCAGTTCTTC. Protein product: CASSLGLAGGNEQFF.